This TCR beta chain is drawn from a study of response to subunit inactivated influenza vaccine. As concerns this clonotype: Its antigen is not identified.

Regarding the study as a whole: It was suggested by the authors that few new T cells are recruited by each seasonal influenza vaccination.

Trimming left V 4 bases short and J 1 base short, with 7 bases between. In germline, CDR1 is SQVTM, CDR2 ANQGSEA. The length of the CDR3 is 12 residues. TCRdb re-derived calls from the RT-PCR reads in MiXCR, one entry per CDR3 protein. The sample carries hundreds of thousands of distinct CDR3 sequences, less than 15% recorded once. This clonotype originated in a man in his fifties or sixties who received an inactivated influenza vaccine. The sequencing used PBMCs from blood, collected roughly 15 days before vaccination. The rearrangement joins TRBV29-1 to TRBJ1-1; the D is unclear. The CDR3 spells CSVGSANTEAFF. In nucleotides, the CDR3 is TGCAGCGTTGGGTCGGCGAACACTGAAGCTTTCTTT.